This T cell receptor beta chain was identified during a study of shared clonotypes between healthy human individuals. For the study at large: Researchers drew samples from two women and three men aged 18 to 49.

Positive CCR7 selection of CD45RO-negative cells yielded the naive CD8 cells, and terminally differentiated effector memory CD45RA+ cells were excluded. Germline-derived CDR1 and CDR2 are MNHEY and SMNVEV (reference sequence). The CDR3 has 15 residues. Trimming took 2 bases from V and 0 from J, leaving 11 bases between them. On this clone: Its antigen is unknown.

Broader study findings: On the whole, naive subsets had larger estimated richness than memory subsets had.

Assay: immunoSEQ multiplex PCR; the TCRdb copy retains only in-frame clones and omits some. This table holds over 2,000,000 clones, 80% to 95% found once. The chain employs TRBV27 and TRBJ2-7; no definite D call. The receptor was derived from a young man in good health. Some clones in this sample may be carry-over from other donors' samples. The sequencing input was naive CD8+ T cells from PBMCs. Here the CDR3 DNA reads TGTGCCAGCAGTTTAAGGGCGTTCGGCTCCTACGAGCAGTACTTC. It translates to CASSLRAFGSYEQYF.